This record looks at one T cell receptor beta chain sequence and its context. This record comes from a study of control samples from healthy donors and cancer patients. TCRdb's copy holds only in-frame clones and misses some; the assay was immunoSEQ multiplex PCR. The sample lists about 74,000 clones, over 75% occurring once. The germline gives CDR1 GTSNPN, CDR2 SVGIG (reference sequence). Trimming stripped 2 bases from V and 5 bases from J, with 12 bases between. This CDR3 is 13 amino acids long. Sequencing was performed on blood. The V and J genes are TRBV30 and TRBJ2-5; D is uncertain. The TCR was taken from a woman in her forties or fifties in good health. CDR3 protein: CAWSPRSPETQYF. The CDR3 nucleotides read TGTGCCTGGAGTCCTCGGAGTCCGGAGACCCAGTACTTC.